The 18 T cell receptor beta chains given below trace back to one sample, sequenced in a study of cytomegalovirus exposure and HLA in healthy donors. PCR involved 60 Vbeta and 13 Jbeta primers. Using immunoSEQ multiplex PCR, the repertoire was profiled, and TCRdb retains in-frame clones only, with some absent. The data contain roughly 200,000 clones, 77% of them seen just once; the ten biggest clones take up around 2.2%. Material: PBMCs. These receptor sequences come from a woman in her 30s in good health and CMV-seropositive.

The V and J genes are TRBV29-1 and TRBJ2-3; 7 bases agree with TRBD2. Germline lookup yields CDR1 SQVTM and CDR2 ANQGSEA. This CDR3 has 17 residues. The V segment lost 8 bases and the J segment 2 bases; nucleotides outside the gene matches: 19. In nucleotides, the CDR3 is TGCAGCACCGCGGGGAGTACGGGACTACTCATCACAGATACGCAGTATTTT. As protein: CSTAGSTGLLITDTQYF.

The genes are TRBV29-1 and TRBJ1-2; 7 nucleotides match TRBD1. CDR1 is SQVTM, CDR2 ANQGSEA, per germline. The CDR3 length is 13 residues. V lost 4 bases to trimming and J lost 4 bases; unmatched junction nucleotides: 6. The DNA for the CDR3 is TGCAGCGTTGTCCCAGGGGGGACCTATGGCTACACCTTC. It encodes CSVVPGGTYGYTF.

The chain joins TRBV19 to TRBJ1-5; no clear D. Trimming cost V 0 bases and J 6 bases, with 9 bases left between them. The CDR3 totals 14 residues. Germline V gene sequence: CDR1 LNHDA, CDR2 SQIVND (reference sequence). The CDR3 protein is CASSIDGSFQPQHF. DNA for the CDR3: TGTGCCAGTAGTATAGATGGGAGTTTTCAGCCCCAGCATTTT. The full variable domain, with the rest looked up from reference TRBV19 and TRBJ1-5, is DGGITQSPKYLFRKEGQNVTLSCEQNLNHDAMYWYRQDPGQGLRLIYYSQIVNDFQKGDIAEGYSVSREKKESFPLTVTSAQKNPTAFYLCASSIDGSFQPQHFGDGTRLSIL.

CDR3 in amino acids: CASHWELAFTGELFF. CDR3 bases: TGTGCCAGCCACTGGGAACTAGCGTTCACCGGGGAGCTGTTTTTT. The chain combines TRBV6-6 with TRBJ2-2, with 7 positions matching TRBD2. In germline, CDR1 is MNHNY, CDR2 SVGAGI (reference sequence). The CDR3 is 15 residues long. Trimming took 8 bases from V and 4 from J; bases not matched to a gene: 10.

The V gene is TRBV5-4, the J gene TRBJ2-5; TRBD2 aligns across 7 bases. V gave up 0 bases and J gave up 4 bases; unmatched junction bases: 9. Per germline, CDR1 SGHNT and CDR2 YYREEE (reference sequence). This CDR3 is built from 16 residues. In DNA, the CDR3 is TGTGCCAGCAGCTTGGACCCCAGCGGGGCCCCAGAGACCCAGTACTTC. Protein sequence: CASSLDPSGAPETQYF.

CDR3 residues: CASSYGRKDGYTF. As DNA, the CDR3 is TGTGCCAGCAGTTATGGCAGGAAGGATGGCTACACCTTC. The rearrangement uses TRBV6-5 and TRBJ1-2; D gene ambiguous. V shed 3 bases and J shed 6 bases, with 11 bases lying between them. Germline V gene data show CDR1 as MNHEY and CDR2 as SVGAGI. CDR3 length: 13 residues.

The chain couples TRBV28 to TRBJ2-1, with a tentative D call TRBD1 (6 bases). Germline V gene lookup returns CDR1 MDHEN and CDR2 SYDVKM. V gave up 6 bases and J gave up 6 bases, with 12 bases separating them. CDR3 length: 13 amino acids. The CDR3 protein is CASRQGNINEQFF. Here the CDR3 DNA reads TGTGCCAGCAGGCAGGGGAATATCAATGAGCAGTTCTTC.

This chain links TRBV11-2 with TRBJ2-7, with 14 positions matching TRBD2. The CDR3 sequence is 18 residues long. V shed 5 bases, J shed 1 base, and the junction held 10 bases outside the gene matches. Germline CDR1 and CDR2: SGHAT and FQNNGV. The CDR3 coding sequence is TGTGCCAGCAGCCCCCCTCTTGGACTAGCGGGGGGATCCTACGAGCAGTACTTC. Protein product: CASSPPLGLAGGSYEQYF.

This sequence joins TRBV7-2 and TRBJ1-2; 8 bases fit TRBD1. V shed 5 bases and J 0 bases; nucleotides not matched to a gene: 2. Germline CDR1 SGHTA, CDR2 FQGNSA. This CDR3 has 14 amino acids. CDR3 sequence: CASSGRGPNYGYTF. CDR3 coding DNA: TGTGCCAGCAGCGGCAGGGGGCCTAACTATGGCTACACCTTC. The entire variable domain, with the rest obtained from reference TRBV7-2 and TRBJ1-2, is as follows: GAGVSQSPSNKVTEKGKDVELRCDPISGHTALYWYRQSLGQGLEFLIYFQGNSAPDKSGLPSDRFSAERTGGSVSTLTIQRTQQEDSAVYLCASSGRGPNYGYTFGSGTRLTVV.

V usage is TRBV18 and J usage is TRBJ1-6; no definite D call. V lost 3 bases and J lost 0, with 15 bases in between. CDR3 length equals 18 residues. Germline CDR1 reads KGHSH; CDR2 reads LQKENI. CDR3 coding DNA: TGTGCCAGCTCACCGGCCTTCGTAGCCAGCTCCTATAATTCACCCCTCCACTTT. Amino acid sequence: CASSPAFVASSYNSPLHF.

This clone was detected only a few times. The J gene is TRBJ1-2, the V gene TRBV18; 9 bases agree with TRBD1. Germline CDR1 reads KGHSH; CDR2 reads LQKENI. V dropped 3 bases and J dropped 6; count of bases not matched to a gene: 2. This CDR3 comprises 13 residues. CDR3 residues: CASSPRTGDGYTF. The CDR3, as DNA: TGTGCCAGCTCACCGCGGACAGGGGATGGCTACACCTTC.

At least ten counts were recorded for this clone. The V gene is TRBV5-4, the J gene TRBJ1-4; D is uncertain. The germline V gene encodes CDR1 SGHNT and CDR2 YYREEE (reference sequence). V lost 7 bases and J 0 bases, leaving 16 bases between the germline ends. CDR3 length: 16 amino acids. CDR3 sequence: CASQQGGPATNEKLFF. The CDR3 nucleotides read TGTGCCAGCCAACAAGGAGGGCCTGCAACTAATGAAAAACTGTTTTTT.

This chain connects TRBV27 to TRBJ2-2; 8 bases are shared with TRBD1. V dropped 2 bases and J dropped 6; count of bases not matched to a gene: 8. The CDR3 length is 16 residues. Germline CDR1 and CDR2: MNHEY and SMNVEV (reference sequence). The CDR3 sequence is CASSLRDRPLSGELFF. CDR3 bases: TGTGCCAGCAGTTTACGGGACAGGCCCCTTTCCGGGGAGCTGTTTTTT.

The chain couples TRBV7-8 to TRBJ2-3; weak D call: TRBD1 (5 bases). V was trimmed by 10 bases and J by 5 bases, leaving 13 bases between them. Germline V gene sequence: CDR1 SGHVS, CDR2 FQNEAQ. The CDR3 has 12 amino acids. CDR3 amino acids: CATRIQEDTQYF. The CDR3 DNA reads as TGTGCCACCAGAATACAGGAAGATACGCAGTATTTT.

Written as DNA, the CDR3 is TGCGCCAGCAGCCTGGGACTAGCGGGAGGCAGAGATACGCAGTATTTT. This translates into CASSLGLAGGRDTQYF. J is TRBJ2-3 and V is TRBV5-1; 15 nucleotides align to TRBD2. From germline, CDR1 is SGHRS and CDR2 YFSETQ. Unmatched junction bases numbered 5, after V lost 4 bases and J lost 5 bases. The length of the CDR3 is 16 residues.

This clone was picked up a small number of times. The chain has TRBV30 and TRBJ1-5, with no clear D. Germline lookup yields CDR1 GTSNPN and CDR2 SVGIG (reference sequence). V lost 2 bases, J lost 1 base, and 9 bases lay in between. The CDR3 is 14 residues long. The CDR3 DNA sequence: TGTGCCTGGAGTCCCGGGGTAAGCAATCAGCCCCAGCATTTT. Encoded protein: CAWSPGVSNQPQHF. Supplemented by reference TRBV30 and TRBJ1-5, the full variable domain reads SQTIHQWPATLVQPVGSPLSLECTVEGTSNPNLYWYRQAAGRGLQLLFYSVGIGQISSEVPQNLSASRPQDRQFILSSKKLLLSDSGFYLCAWSPGVSNQPQHFGDGTRLSIL.

There are a few counts of this clone. The gene calls are TRBV4-2 and TRBJ1-4; TRBD1 matches 7 bases. V was pared by 0 bases and J by 6 bases, with 4 bases of the junction left unmatched. The CDR3 is 15 amino acids. Germline V gene lookup returns CDR1 LGHNA and CDR2 YNFKEQ. DNA of the CDR3: TGTGCCAGCAGCCAAGAGTCCAGGGGGGATGAAAAACTGTTTTTT. It specifies CASSQESRGDEKLFF.

This chain connects TRBV6-6 to TRBJ1-3; D remains unclear. The CDR3 is made up of 15 amino acids. Trimming shortened V by 2 bases and J by 2 bases, and 10 bases separated the two germline ends. CDR1 MNHNY and CDR2 SVGAGI come from the germline V gene (reference sequence). The CDR3 DNA reads TGTGCCAGCAGTTACGGGCACGACCCTGGAAACACCATATATTTT. The encoded protein is CASSYGHDPGNTIYF.